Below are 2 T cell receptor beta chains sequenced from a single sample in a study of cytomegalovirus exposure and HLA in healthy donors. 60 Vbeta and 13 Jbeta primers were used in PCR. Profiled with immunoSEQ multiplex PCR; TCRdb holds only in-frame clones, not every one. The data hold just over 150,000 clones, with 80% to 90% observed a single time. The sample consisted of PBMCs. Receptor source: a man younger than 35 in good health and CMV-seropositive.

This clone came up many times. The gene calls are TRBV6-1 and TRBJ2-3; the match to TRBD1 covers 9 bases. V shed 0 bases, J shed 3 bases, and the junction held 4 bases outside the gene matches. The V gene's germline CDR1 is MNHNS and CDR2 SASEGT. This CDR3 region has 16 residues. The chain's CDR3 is CASSEAPGQGTDTQYF. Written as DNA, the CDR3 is TGTGCCAGCAGTGAAGCCCCGGGACAGGGAACAGATACGCAGTATTTT.

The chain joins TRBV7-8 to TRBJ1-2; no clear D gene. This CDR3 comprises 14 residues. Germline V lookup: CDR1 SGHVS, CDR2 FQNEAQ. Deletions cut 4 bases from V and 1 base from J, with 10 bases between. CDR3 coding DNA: TGTGCCAGCAGCTCTTCCTATTTTAACTATGGCTACACCTTC. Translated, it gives CASSSSYFNYGYTF.